These 30 T cell receptor beta chains were all obtained from the same sample, sequenced in a study of Ad26.COV2.S vaccination and SARS-CoV-2 variants. The treatment is: approximately 18 received Ad26.COV2.S at low or high dose, single or two shots; roughly 5 received placebo; per-sample allocation not given. Specimens were obtained on day 63 following the first vaccine or placebo injection. Produced via immunoSEQ multiplex PCR; TCRdb's table is partial and in-frame only. The sample consists of 410,000 or so clones, 80% to 95% of them appearing once. The material sequenced was peripheral blood, taken in a trial of Ad26.COV2.S vaccine versus placebo. These receptors were taken from a person aged 18-60 years who received the Ad26.COV2.S COVID-19 vaccine or a placebo.

The gene calls are TRBV6-2 or TRBV6-3 and TRBJ1-5; possibly TRBD1 for D (5 bases). CDR3 length: 15 amino acids. V was trimmed by 4 bases and J by 2 bases, leaving 12 bases between them. In germline, CDR1 is MNHEY, CDR2 SVGEGT. The CDR3 reads CASSSRGYGNQPQHF. The DNA for the CDR3 is TGTGCCAGCAGTTCCCGGGGGTATGGCAATCAGCCCCAGCATTTT.

The chain joins TRBV4-3 to TRBJ1-1; no clear D. CDR1 is LGHNA, CDR2 YSLEER, per germline. Trimming took 5 bases from V and 3 from J, leaving 10 bases between them. The CDR3 consists of 13 residues. This chain's CDR3 is CASSIQRHTEAFF. Written as DNA, the CDR3 is TGCGCCAGCAGCATACAGAGGCACACTGAAGCTTTCTTT.

The chain links TRBV14 to TRBJ1-4, with a tentative D call TRBD1 (5 bases). The V gene lost 0 bases and the J gene lost 10 bases, with 18 bases spanning the gap. The germline CDR1 and CDR2 sequences are SGHDN and FVKESK. The CDR3 sequence is 16 residues long. CDR3 in DNA: TGTGCCAGCAGCCAAGATCGGGGACGAATTAGAGGAAAACTGTTTTTT. It specifies CASSQDRGRIRGKLFF.

The rearrangement uses TRBV30 and TRBJ1-1, with TRBD1 as a possible D gene (5 bases). V was cut by 0 bases and J by 5 bases, with 28 bases left in between. The CDR3 extends over 19 amino acids. Germline loops: CDR1 GTSNPN, CDR2 SVGIG (reference sequence). CDR3 DNA: TGTGCCTGGAGTGTACGGGTTAATTGGGGCGAGGATAGAGGTACTGAAGCTTTCTTT. Translated, it gives CAWSVRVNWGEDRGTEAFF.

The rearrangement joins TRBV6-6 to TRBJ2-7, with no clear D. This CDR3 contains 12 residues. Germline lookup yields CDR1 MNHNY and CDR2 SVGAGI (reference sequence). Deletions cut 5 bases from V and 4 bases from J, with 9 bases between. CDR3 in amino acids: CASSQMGYEQYF. DNA of the CDR3: TGTGCCAGCAGTCAGATGGGATACGAGCAGTACTTC.

The CDR3 sequence: CASSVLGQAVTGELFF. The CDR3 DNA reads as TGTGCCAGCAGCGTGTTAGGACAGGCTGTCACCGGGGAGCTGTTTTTT. The chain has TRBV2 and TRBJ2-2; 7 bases agree with TRBD1. The CDR3 length is 16 residues. V shed 6 bases and J 4 bases; nucleotides not matched to a gene: 11. Germline CDR1 reads SNHLY; CDR2 reads FYNNEI.

The chain has TRBV9 and TRBJ2-1; TRBD2 matches at 10 bases. J lost 7 bases, V lost 4 bases, and 17 bases had no gene match. This CDR3 is 18 amino acids long. Germline CDR1 and CDR2: SGDLS and YYNGEE. The CDR3 protein is CASSPGVAGGERGNEQFF. CDR3 DNA: TGTGCCAGCAGCCCCGGGGTAGCGGGAGGCGAGCGGGGGAATGAGCAGTTCTTC. Complete variable domain (other parts from reference TRBV9 and TRBJ2-1): DSGVTQTPKHLITATGQRVTLRCSPRSGDLSVYWYQQSLDQGLQFLIQYYNGEERAKGNILERFSAQQFPDLHSELNLSSLELGDSALYFCASSPGVAGGERGNEQFFGPGTRLTVL.

This chain connects TRBV25-1 to TRBJ2-7, with TRBD2 as a possible D gene (6 bases). V lost 1 base, J lost 5 bases, and 12 bases lay in between. Germline lookup yields CDR1 MGHDK and CDR2 SYGVNS. The CDR3 consists of 14 residues. The CDR3 here is CASSESGLGNEQYF. The CDR3 DNA sequence: TGTGCCAGCAGTGAATCGGGACTGGGAAACGAGCAGTACTTC.

The chain recombines TRBV7-2 with TRBJ2-1, with 12 bases matching TRBD2. Germline lookup yields CDR1 SGHTA and CDR2 FQGNSA. This CDR3 comprises 17 residues. The V segment lost 5 bases and the J segment 8 bases; nucleotides outside the gene matches: 13. In nucleotides, the CDR3 is TGTGCCAGCAGCCCACACCTAGCGGGAGGGCCTAGTGATGAGCAGTTCTTC. Translating gives CASSPHLAGGPSDEQFF.

The gene calls are TRBV6-5 and TRBJ2-5; D possibly corresponds to TRBD2 (5 bases). Per germline, CDR1 MNHEY and CDR2 SVGAGI. Trimming cost V 6 bases and J 1 base, with 12 bases left between them. This CDR3 is built from 14 residues. CDR3 region: CASRKGGGQETQYF. CDR3 in DNA: TGTGCCAGCAGGAAAGGAGGAGGCCAAGAGACCCAGTACTTC.

This chain connects TRBV5-8 to TRBJ2-5; a weak D match, TRBD1 (6 bases). The germline V and J ends were trimmed by 4 bases and 7 bases, with 14 bases remaining between them. Germline V lookup: CDR1 SGHTS, CDR2 YDEGEE. The CDR3 spans 13 residues. The CDR3 nucleotides are TGTGCCAGCAGCCGGGACACTCGAGGGACCCAGTACTTC. Amino acid sequence: CASSRDTRGTQYF.

The chain employs TRBV9 and TRBJ1-1; 12 bases are a match to TRBD1. Trimming took 3 bases from V and 11 from J; bases not matched to a gene: 8. The germline gives CDR1 SGDLS, CDR2 YYNGEE. The CDR3 has 14 residues. In DNA, the CDR3 is TGTGCCAGCAGCGCCGGGACAGGGGGCTCGAAGGCTTTCTTT. This encodes CASSAGTGGSKAFF.

The chain employs TRBV28 and TRBJ2-2; 9 bases map to TRBD2. The J segment lost 3 bases and the V segment lost 10 bases, leaving 9 bases of the junction unmatched. Germline V gene lookup returns CDR1 MDHEN and CDR2 SYDVKM. CDR3 length equals 15 residues. CDR3 sequence reads: CAIGGIAGDTGELFF. For the CDR3, the DNA is TGTGCCATCGGGGGCATAGCGGGGGACACCGGGGAGCTGTTTTTT.

The V gene is TRBV7-2, the J gene TRBJ2-7; 8 positions agree with TRBD2. The CDR3 is made up of 14 amino acids. V lost 6 bases and J lost 7; bases outside the gene matches: 11. Germline CDR1 and CDR2: SGHTA and FQGNSA. DNA for the CDR3: TGTGCCAGCAGGGAGGCGAGCGGGAGTTGGGAGCAGTACTTC. Its protein product is CASREASGSWEQYF.

This clone has a single count. V and J are TRBV28 and TRBJ2-7; D uncertain. The CDR3 has 12 amino acids. Germline CDR1 is MDHEN and CDR2 is SYDVKM. V lost 8 bases to trimming and J lost 0 bases, with 8 bases between them. CDR3: CASCTYSYEQYF. The CDR3 bases are TGTGCCAGCTGCACTTACTCCTACGAGCAGTACTTC. The variable domain in full, completed from reference TRBV28 and TRBJ2-7, reads DVKVTQSSRYLVKRTGEKVFLECVQDMDHENMFWYRQDPGLGLRLIYFSYDVKMKEKGDIPEGYSVSREKKERFSLILESASTNQTSMYLCASCTYSYEQYFGPGTRLTVT.

The chain has TRBV30 and TRBJ2-3, with D maybe TRBD2 (5 bases). V lost 2 bases and J lost 0, with 12 bases in between. Germline CDR1 is GTSNPN and CDR2 is SVGIG (reference sequence). The CDR3 consists of 15 residues. CDR3 protein: CAWSKEVVSTDTQYF. CDR3 in DNA: TGTGCCTGGAGTAAGGAGGTGGTTAGCACAGATACGCAGTATTTT.

The J gene is TRBJ2-7, the V gene TRBV19, with 15 bases matching TRBD2. Germline V gene sequence: CDR1 LNHDA, CDR2 SQIVND (reference sequence). V shed 5 bases, J shed 6 bases, and the junction held 5 bases outside the gene matches. The CDR3 is 15 residues long. CDR3 in amino acids: CASSLQGLAGGEQYF. The CDR3 region has the DNA TGTGCCAGTAGTCTCCAGGGACTAGCGGGAGGCGAGCAGTACTTC.

The CDR3 spells CASSNRDSGGYTF. CDR3 nucleotide sequence: TGTGCCAGCAGTAACCGGGACAGTGGTGGCTACACCTTC. The chain links TRBV6-6 to TRBJ1-2; 7 nucleotides align to TRBD1. The trim removed 5 bases at V and 7 bases at J, leaving 7 bases unmatched. Germline loops: CDR1 MNHNY, CDR2 SVGAGI (reference sequence). The CDR3 runs 13 residues.

J is TRBJ2-7 and V is TRBV2; unclear D gene. Germline V lookup: CDR1 SNHLY, CDR2 FYNNEI. The CDR3 extends over 13 amino acids. V gave up 2 bases and J gave up 7 bases, with 12 bases separating them. The CDR3, as DNA: TGTGCCAGCAGTGAAATAACGGCTGGGGAGCAGTACTTC. This codes for CASSEITAGEQYF.

The V gene is TRBV2, the J gene TRBJ2-1; D gene uncertain. Between the trimmed V and J ends, which lost 8 bases and 0 bases, there was a span of 11 bases. CDR3 length: 14 amino acids. Looked up from germline, CDR1 is SNHLY and CDR2 is FYNNEI. CDR3 nucleotides: TGTGCCAGCCAGATGCATAGCTCCTACAATGAGCAGTTCTTC. This gives the protein CASQMHSSYNEQFF.

The rearrangement links TRBV9 to TRBJ2-7; the match to TRBD2 covers 7 bases. In germline, CDR1 is SGDLS, CDR2 YYNGEE. The CDR3 loop spans 16 amino acids. V shed 4 bases and J 0 bases; nucleotides not matched to a gene: 10. The chain's CDR3 is CASSPRPSGTSYEQYF. The CDR3 coding sequence is TGTGCCAGCAGCCCGCGACCTAGCGGAACCTCCTACGAGCAGTACTTC.

V is TRBV5-1 and J is TRBJ1-4; D is possibly TRBD1 (5 bases). Germline CDR1 reads SGHRS; CDR2 reads YFSETQ. This CDR3 spans 13 amino acids. V was pared by 4 bases and J by 1 base, with 5 bases between. The chain's CDR3 is CASSQGTNEKLFF. The CDR3 DNA sequence: TGCGCCAGCAGCCAGGGAACTAATGAAAAACTGTTTTTT.

Only a few counts were recorded for this clone. The chain combines TRBV5-1 with TRBJ1-2; D is possibly TRBD1 (6 bases). The CDR3 contains 15 residues. Germline V gene data show CDR1 as SGHRS and CDR2 as YFSETQ. Trimming stripped 4 bases from V and 4 bases from J, with 17 bases between. This CDR3 reads CASSPSQGETYGYTF. As DNA, the CDR3 is TGCGCCAGCAGCCCCTCACAGGGCGAAACCTATGGCTACACCTTC.

This sequence joins TRBV5-1 and TRBJ2-1; TRBD1 might be the D (6 bases). The CDR3 is 16 residues long. V dropped 3 bases and J dropped 9 bases, with 22 bases sitting between them. The germline V gene encodes CDR1 SGHRS and CDR2 YFSETQ. CDR3 DNA: TGCGCCAGCAGCTCCTCAACCTCTATCCGAGGGGGTGAGCAGTTCTTC. Its protein is CASSSSTSIRGGEQFF.

V and J are TRBV30 and TRBJ2-2; D remains unclear. Germline V gives CDR1 GTSNPN, CDR2 SVGIG (reference sequence). The CDR3 length is 13 residues. V lost 0 bases to trimming and J lost 5 bases, with 7 bases between them. DNA for the CDR3: TGTGCCTGGAGTGTACATGAAACCGGGGAGCTGTTTTTT. Protein sequence: CAWSVHETGELFF.

The chain is built from TRBV20-1 and TRBJ1-4; no clear D. The V end was cut by 3 bases, the J end by 7 bases, with 6 bases between. The germline gives CDR1 DFQATT, CDR2 SNEGSKA (reference sequence). The CDR3 has 11 residues. The CDR3 is CSASSREKLFF. The CDR3 DNA follows: TGCAGTGCTAGTAGTCGTGAAAAACTGTTTTTT.

The chain is built from TRBV9 and TRBJ2-5; no reliable D call. Germline CDR1 reads SGDLS; CDR2 reads YYNGEE. With 2 bases removed from V and 7 bases from J, the gap between germline ends came to 0 bases. The CDR3 is 9 residues long. In DNA, the CDR3 is TGTGCCAGCAGCGTGACCCAGTACTTC. Amino acid sequence: CASSVTQYF.

The rearrangement joins TRBV5-4 to TRBJ2-7, with 9 bases identical to TRBD1. This CDR3 spans 14 amino acids. V dropped 3 bases and J dropped 2; count of bases not matched to a gene: 3. Germline-derived CDR1 and CDR2 are SGHNT and YYREEE (reference sequence). The CDR3 loop is CASSSRDRAYEQYF. DNA for the CDR3: TGTGCCAGCAGCTCCCGGGACAGGGCCTACGAGCAGTACTTC.

The chain combines TRBV5-4 with TRBJ2-3, with 8 nucleotides matching TRBD1. V shed 5 bases, J shed 3 bases, and the junction held 11 bases outside the gene matches. The CDR3 contains 16 residues. Germline loops: CDR1 SGHNT, CDR2 YYREEE (reference sequence). The CDR3 spells CASRPTYGQGTDTQYF. The CDR3 DNA reads as TGTGCCAGCAGACCCACCTACGGACAGGGAACAGATACGCAGTATTTT. Drawing the rest from reference TRBV5-4 and TRBJ2-3, the complete variable domain is ETGVTQSPTHLIKTRGQQVTLRCSSQSGHNTVSWYQQALGQGPQFIFQYYREEENGRGNFPPRFSGLQFPNYSSELNVNALELDDSALYLCASRPTYGQGTDTQYFGPGTRLTVL.

V usage is TRBV19 and J usage is TRBJ2-2; 8 nucleotides agree with TRBD1. Germline V CDR1 and CDR2: LNHDA, SQIVND (reference sequence). The trim removed 4 bases at V and 6 bases at J, leaving 4 bases unmatched. The CDR3 loop spans 14 amino acids. The CDR3, as DNA: TGTGCCAGTAGTAACGACAGGGGTCCCGGGGAGCTGTTTTTT. Amino acids: CASSNDRGPGELFF.